This T cell receptor (beta chain) was sequenced in a study of Ad26.COV2.S vaccination and SARS-CoV-2 variants. Overall study context: In the study, Ad26.COV2.S was injected intramuscularly once, or twice 56 days apart.

Treatment denoted: around 19 received Ad26.COV2.S at low or high dose, single or two shots; roughly 5 received placebo; per-sample allocation not given. Sampling occurred on day 63 after the first vaccine or placebo injection. In germline, CDR1 is LGHNA, CDR2 YNFKEQ. V was pared by 0 bases and J by 4 bases, with 9 bases between. The CDR3 consists of 14 residues. Measured with immunoSEQ multiplex PCR; TCRdb has only the in-frame clones, and not every one. There are roughly 320,000 clones in the sample; over 75% occur only once, and roughly 3.2% lies in the top ten. This material consisted of peripheral blood, taken in a trial of Ad26.COV2.S vaccine versus placebo. V is TRBV4-2 and J is TRBJ1-2; D remains ambiguous. This TCR came from a person aged 18-65 years who received the Ad26.COV2.S COVID-19 vaccine or a placebo. The CDR3 reads CASSQESYSYGYTF. CDR3 nucleotides: TGTGCCAGCAGCCAAGAGTCATATAGCTATGGCTACACCTTC.